This TCR beta chain came from a study of Ad26.COV2.S vaccination and SARS-CoV-2 variants. Treatment given: roughly 19 received Ad26.COV2.S at low or high dose, single or two shots; about 5 received placebo; per-sample allocation not given. Specimen acquisition occurred on day 63 following the initial vaccine or placebo injection. Deletions cut 0 bases from V and 4 bases from J, with 8 bases between. This CDR3 is 13 amino acids long. CDR1 is SGHTS, CDR2 YDEGEE, per germline. The protocol was immunoSEQ multiplex PCR, while the TCRdb copy is restricted to in-frame clones and leaves out a portion. The sample gives 300,000 to 400,000 clones, around 89% of which show up once; 6.4% is in the top ten.

The chain uses TRBV5-8 and TRBJ2-7; possibly TRBD1 for D (5 bases). The sequence derives from a person aged 18 to 59 who received the Ad26.COV2.S COVID-19 vaccine or a placebo. Here the sequenced sample was peripheral blood, taken in a trial of Ad26.COV2.S vaccine versus placebo. CDR3 nucleotides: TGTGCCAGCAGCTTGGGACAGAGGTACGAGCAGTACTTC. Amino acids: CASSLGQRYEQYF.